What follows are 18 T cell receptor beta chains derived from one specimen sequenced in a study of Tregs in tolerant kidney transplant recipients. The data were produced by immunoSEQ multiplex PCR, yet TCRdb's version contains in-frame clones alone and is incomplete. The data show 50,000 to 85,000 clones, roughly 89% seen once. This specimen was CD8+ T cells from blood, taken before the transplant. Source of these receptors: a human donor who received a combined kidney and bone marrow transplant.

A single count supports this clone. The chain is built from TRBV5-1 and TRBJ1-2; tentatively, D is TRBD1 (5 bases). CDR3 length: 13 residues. Trimming cost V 3 bases and J 7 bases, with 13 bases left between them. Germline lookup yields CDR1 SGHRS and CDR2 YFSETQ. The CDR3 DNA reads as TGCGCCAGCAGCTCGGGACTCCCACGTGGCTACACCTTC. Its translation: CASSSGLPRGYTF.

The chain has TRBV9 and TRBJ1-2; D is unclear. V was trimmed by 2 bases and J by 8 bases, leaving 13 bases between them. Germline values: CDR1 SGDLS, CDR2 YYNGEE. The CDR3 loop spans 13 amino acids. The CDR3 spells CASSVWASVGYTF. For the CDR3, the DNA is TGTGCCAGCAGCGTTTGGGCCTCCGTGGGCTACACCTTC. Using reference TRBV9 and TRBJ1-2 for the parts outside the CDR3, the full variable domain is DSGVTQTPKHLITATGQRVTLRCSPRSGDLSVYWYQQSLDQGLQFLIQYYNGEERAKGNILERFSAQQFPDLHSELNLSSLELGDSALYFCASSVWASVGYTFGSGTRLTVV.

The CDR3 region is CASSPGALGATGEDGYTF. CDR3 bases: TGTGCCAGCAGCCCAGGAGCTTTGGGGGCGACAGGGGAAGATGGCTACACCTTC. This chain connects TRBV7-6 to TRBJ1-2, with 8 bases that match TRBD1. Trimming took 5 bases from V and 6 from J; bases not matched to a gene: 20. This CDR3 is built from 18 residues. Germline assignment: CDR1 SGHVS and CDR2 FNYEAQ.

The gene calls are TRBV30 and TRBJ2-7; weak D call: TRBD1 (6 bases). V was pared by 5 bases and J by 5 bases, with 16 bases between. This CDR3 spans 13 amino acids. CDR1 and CDR2 from the germline V gene are GTSNPN and SVGIG (reference sequence). CDR3 sequence (DNA): TGTGCCTGGGGGGGCAGGGAGAGCCACGAGCAGTACTTC. As protein: CAWGGRESHEQYF. Full variable domain (rest looked up from reference TRBV30 and TRBJ2-7): SQTIHQWPATLVQPVGSPLSLECTVEGTSNPNLYWYRQAAGRGLQLLFYSVGIGQISSEVPQNLSASRPQDRQFILSSKKLLLSDSGFYLCAWGGRESHEQYFGPGTRLTVT.

The CDR3 nucleotides read TGTGCCACCAAGGGAGGATTGAACACTGAAGCTTTCTTT. Translation gives CATKGGLNTEAFF. The rearrangement uses TRBV19 and TRBJ1-1; D unresolved. CDR1 LNHDA and CDR2 SQIVND come from the germline V gene (reference sequence). V lost 10 bases and J lost 0, with 12 bases in between. This CDR3 contains 13 residues.

The chain is built from TRBV19 and TRBJ2-1, with 11 bases matching TRBD2. CDR1 is LNHDA, CDR2 SQIVND, per germline (reference sequence). V shed 5 bases and J 7 bases; nucleotides not matched to a gene: 7. The CDR3 covers 15 residues. The CDR3 protein is CASSLSGGAINEQFF. CDR3 nucleotide sequence: TGTGCCAGTAGTCTTAGCGGGGGGGCCATAAATGAGCAGTTCTTC.

This chain joins TRBV28 and TRBJ1-2, with a tentative D call TRBD1 (5 bases). The CDR3 is 14 amino acids. V shed 5 bases and J shed 4 bases, with 14 bases lying between them. Germline CDR1 and CDR2: MDHEN and SYDVKM. The CDR3 DNA is TGTGCCAGCAGTCTGGGCAGGGAACTCTATGGCTACACCTTC. Its protein is CASSLGRELYGYTF.

The chain carries TRBV7-2 and TRBJ2-7; D call uncertain. Germline V gene lookup returns CDR1 SGHTA and CDR2 FQGNSA. This CDR3 has 13 amino acids. V lost 5 bases and J 4 bases, leaving 12 bases between the germline ends. The CDR3 nucleotides are TGTGCCAGCAGCATCCTCCCGACATACGAGCAGTACTTC. This sequence encodes CASSILPTYEQYF.

The chain recombines TRBV27 with TRBJ2-1; tentatively, D is TRBD2 (5 bases). V shed 3 bases and J shed 6 bases, with 6 bases lying between them. The CDR3 runs to 12 residues. CDR1 and CDR2 from the germline V gene are MNHEY and SMNVEV (reference sequence). The DNA for the CDR3 is TGTGCCAGCAGTTTCGAGGGCAATGAGCAGTTCTTC. This sequence encodes CASSFEGNEQFF.

J is TRBJ2-5 and V is TRBV11-2, with 14 positions matching TRBD2. V lost 4 bases, J lost 2 bases, and 12 bases stayed unmatched. This CDR3 comprises 19 residues. Germline V gene data show CDR1 as SGHAT and CDR2 as FQNNGV. The CDR3 sequence is CASSSPTSGRASGQETQYF. The CDR3 DNA reads TGTGCCAGCAGCTCTCCGACTAGCGGGAGGGCCTCTGGGCAAGAGACCCAGTACTTC.

The chain joins TRBV28 to TRBJ1-2; possibly TRBD1 for D (5 bases). The length of the CDR3 is 16 residues. V was pared by 5 bases and J by 3 bases, with 19 bases between. Germline lookup yields CDR1 MDHEN and CDR2 SYDVKM. CDR3 in DNA: TGTGCCAGCAGTATCCAGGGAGGCAAGGAGCACTATGGCTACACCTTC. The encoded protein is CASSIQGGKEHYGYTF.

The table lists this clone with a count of one. V and J are TRBV9 and TRBJ2-5, with TRBD1 matching 7 bases. Germline-derived CDR1 and CDR2 are SGDLS and YYNGEE. The CDR3 spans 15 residues. Trimming cost V 4 bases and J 5 bases; bases outside gene matches: 11. Here the CDR3 reads CASSSGTAAQETQYF. For the CDR3, the DNA is TGTGCCAGCAGCTCAGGGACAGCCGCTCAGGAGACCCAGTACTTC.

The gene calls are TRBV2 and TRBJ1-1; D unresolved. The CDR3 is made up of 13 amino acids. Trimming cost V 5 bases and J 0 bases, with 7 bases left between them. The germline V gene encodes CDR1 SNHLY and CDR2 FYNNEI. This CDR3 reads CASSLQMNTEAFF. The CDR3 DNA reads as TGTGCCAGCAGTCTACAGATGAACACTGAAGCTTTCTTT.

This clone was found a few times. The chain is built from TRBV7-6 and TRBJ2-3, with 8 bases identical to TRBD2. This CDR3 region has 20 residues. Germline loops: CDR1 SGHVS, CDR2 FNYEAQ. Trimming at V came to 0 bases and at J to 3 bases, leaving 17 bases not matched to a gene. The CDR3 region is CASSLAVTGRAPDRTDTQYF. CDR3 nucleotide sequence: TGTGCCAGCAGCTTAGCGGTGACCGGGAGGGCGCCAGATCGAACAGATACGCAGTATTTT. The variable domain in full, completed from reference TRBV7-6 and TRBJ2-3, reads GAGVSQSPRYKVTKRGQDVALRCDPISGHVSLYWYRQALGQGPEFLTYFNYEAQQDKSGLPNDRFSAERPEGSISTLTIQRTEQRDSAMYRCASSLAVTGRAPDRTDTQYFGPGTRLTVL.

V is TRBV7-9 and J is TRBJ1-2, with 9 bases that match TRBD1. The V segment lost 1 base and the J segment 4 bases; nucleotides outside the gene matches: 7. The CDR3 loop spans 16 amino acids. Looked up from germline, CDR1 is SEHNR and CDR2 is FQNEAQ (reference sequence). CDR3 nucleotide sequence: TGTGCCAGCAGCTTAGGAGGGACAGGGAGGCGCTATGGCTACACCTTC. Encoded protein: CASSLGGTGRRYGYTF.

On this clone itself: The junction and the germline gene differ at one end; a read error may be behind it. The chain joins TRBV2 to TRBJ2-7; the match to TRBD1 covers 8 bases. CDR1 and CDR2 from the germline V gene are SNHLY and FYNNEI. The CDR3 extends over 14 amino acids. The CDR3: CASRPPGQAYGQYF. The CDR3 DNA follows: TGTGCCAGCAGACCTCCGGGACAGGCCTACGGGCAGTACTTC. The variable domain in full, completed from reference TRBV2 and TRBJ2-7, reads EPEVTQTPSHQVTQMGQEVILRCVPISNHLYFYWYRQILGQKVEFLVSFYNNEISEKSEIFDDQFSVERPDGSNFTLKIRSTKLEDSAMYFCASRPPGQAYGQYFGPGTRLTVT.

This clone occurred once. The J gene is TRBJ2-2, the V gene TRBV11-3, with TRBD1 matching 12 bases. This CDR3 contains 15 residues. Per the germline V gene, CDR1 is SGHNT and CDR2 is YENEEA. The V segment lost 4 bases and the J segment 9 bases; nucleotides outside the gene matches: 6. The CDR3 region is CASSSRDRGPRELFF. DNA for the CDR3: TGTGCCAGCAGCTCCCGGGACAGGGGGCCCCGGGAGCTGTTTTTT. Using reference TRBV11-3 and TRBJ2-2 for the parts outside the CDR3, the full variable domain is EAGVVQSPRYKIIEKKQPVAFWCNPISGHNTLYWYLQNLGQGPELLIRYENEEAVDDSQLPKDRFSAERLKGVDSTLKIQPAELGDSAVYLCASSSRDRGPRELFFGEGSRLTVL.

The rearrangement joins TRBV7-8 to TRBJ2-1; D is unclear. V was shortened by 0 bases and J by 1 base, with 4 bases between the two germline ends. Looked up from germline, CDR1 is SGHVS and CDR2 is FQNEAQ. CDR3 length: 14 residues. The CDR3 loop reads CASSLASSYNEQFF. Here the CDR3 DNA reads TGTGCCAGCAGCTTAGCCAGTTCCTACAATGAGCAGTTCTTC.